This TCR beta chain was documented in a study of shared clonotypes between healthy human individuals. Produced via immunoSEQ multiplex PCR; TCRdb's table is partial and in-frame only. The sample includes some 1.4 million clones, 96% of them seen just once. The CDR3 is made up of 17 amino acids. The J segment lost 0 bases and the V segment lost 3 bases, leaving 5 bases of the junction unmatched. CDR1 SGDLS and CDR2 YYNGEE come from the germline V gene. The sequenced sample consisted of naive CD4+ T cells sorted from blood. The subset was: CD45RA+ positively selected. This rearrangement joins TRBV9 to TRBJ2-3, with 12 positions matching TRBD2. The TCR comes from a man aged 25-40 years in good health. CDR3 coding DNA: TGTGCCAGCAGCGGGACTAGCGGGGATCTTAGCACAGATACGCAGTATTTT. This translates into CASSGTSGDLSTDTQYF. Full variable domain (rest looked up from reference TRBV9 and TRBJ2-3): DSGVTQTPKHLITATGQRVTLRCSPRSGDLSVYWYQQSLDQGLQFLIQYYNGEERAKGNILERFSAQQFPDLHSELNLSSLELGDSALYFCASSGTSGDLSTDTQYFGPGTRLTVL.